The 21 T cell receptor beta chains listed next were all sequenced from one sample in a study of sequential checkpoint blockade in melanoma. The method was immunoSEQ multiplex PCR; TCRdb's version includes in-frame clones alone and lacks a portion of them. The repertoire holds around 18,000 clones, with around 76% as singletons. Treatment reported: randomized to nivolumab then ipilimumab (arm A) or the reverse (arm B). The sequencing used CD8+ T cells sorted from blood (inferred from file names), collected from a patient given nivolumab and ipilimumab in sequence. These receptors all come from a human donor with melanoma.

CDR3 sequence: CAGRLAGAYNEQFF. DNA of the CDR3: TGTGCCGGTCGACTAGCGGGGGCCTACAATGAGCAGTTCTTC. This sequence joins TRBV7-9 and TRBJ2-1; 12 bases align to TRBD2. V lost 11 bases and J lost 2; bases outside the gene matches: 4. The CDR3 has 14 amino acids. The germline CDR1 and CDR2 sequences are SEHNR and FQNEAQ (reference sequence).

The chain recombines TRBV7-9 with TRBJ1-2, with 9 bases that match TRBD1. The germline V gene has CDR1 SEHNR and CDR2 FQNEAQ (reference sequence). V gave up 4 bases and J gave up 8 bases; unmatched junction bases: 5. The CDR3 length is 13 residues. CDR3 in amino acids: CASSSRTGDGYTF. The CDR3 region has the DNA TGTGCCAGCAGCTCCCGGACAGGGGACGGCTACACCTTC.

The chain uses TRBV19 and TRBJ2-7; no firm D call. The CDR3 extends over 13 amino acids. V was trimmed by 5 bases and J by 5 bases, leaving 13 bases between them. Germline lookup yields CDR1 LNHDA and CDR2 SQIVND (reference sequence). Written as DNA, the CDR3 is TGTGCCAGTAGTTCCTACTCCCGGGACGAGCAGTACTTC. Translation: CASSSYSRDEQYF. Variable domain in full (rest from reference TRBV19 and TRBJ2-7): DGGITQSPKYLFRKEGQNVTLSCEQNLNHDAMYWYRQDPGQGLRLIYYSQIVNDFQKGDIAEGYSVSREKKESFPLTVTSAQKNPTAFYLCASSSYSRDEQYFGPGTRLTVT.

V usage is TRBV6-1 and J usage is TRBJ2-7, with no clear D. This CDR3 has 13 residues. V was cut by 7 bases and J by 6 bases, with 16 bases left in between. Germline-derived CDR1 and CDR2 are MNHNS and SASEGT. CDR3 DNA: TGTGCCAGCAACGAACAGATGCAGTCCGAGCAGTACTTC. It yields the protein CASNEQMQSEQYF.

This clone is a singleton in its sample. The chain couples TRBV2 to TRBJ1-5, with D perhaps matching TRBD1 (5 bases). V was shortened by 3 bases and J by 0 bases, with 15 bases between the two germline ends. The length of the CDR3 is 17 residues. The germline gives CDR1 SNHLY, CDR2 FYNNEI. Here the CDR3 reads CASSDEKVGHSNQPQHF. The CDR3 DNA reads TGTGCCAGCAGTGATGAGAAGGTCGGACATAGCAATCAGCCCCAGCATTTT.

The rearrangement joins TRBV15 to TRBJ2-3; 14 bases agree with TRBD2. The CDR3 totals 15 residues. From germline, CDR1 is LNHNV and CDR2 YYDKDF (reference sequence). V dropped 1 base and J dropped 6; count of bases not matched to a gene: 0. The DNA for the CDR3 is TGTGCCACCAGCAGAGGGACTAGCGGGAGGGATACGCAGTATTTT. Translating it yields CATSRGTSGRDTQYF.

The CDR3 nucleotides read TGTGCCAGCAGTGCGCAATCCGGGACAGGTGACGAGCAGTACTTC. It encodes CASSAQSGTGDEQYF. This sequence joins TRBV6-1 and TRBJ2-7; TRBD1 aligns across 8 bases. Looked up from germline, CDR1 is MNHNS and CDR2 is SASEGT. V dropped 4 bases and J dropped 5; count of bases not matched to a gene: 10. The CDR3 covers 15 residues.

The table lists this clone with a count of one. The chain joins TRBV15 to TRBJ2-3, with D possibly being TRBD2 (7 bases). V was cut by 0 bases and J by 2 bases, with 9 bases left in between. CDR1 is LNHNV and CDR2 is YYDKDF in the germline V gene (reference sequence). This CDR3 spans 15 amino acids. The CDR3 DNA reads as TGTGCCACCAGCAGAGAGGGGGGGGCCACAGATACGCAGTATTTT. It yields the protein CATSREGGATDTQYF.

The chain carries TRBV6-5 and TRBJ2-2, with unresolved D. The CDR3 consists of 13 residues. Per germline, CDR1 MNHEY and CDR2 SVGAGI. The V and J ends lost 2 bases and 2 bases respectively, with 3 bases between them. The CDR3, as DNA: TGTGCCAGCAGTTACGTAAACACCGGGGAGCTGTTTTTT. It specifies CASSYVNTGELFF.

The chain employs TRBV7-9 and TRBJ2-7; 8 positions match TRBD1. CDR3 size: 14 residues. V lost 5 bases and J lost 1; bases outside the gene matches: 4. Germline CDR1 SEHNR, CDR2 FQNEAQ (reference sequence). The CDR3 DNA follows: TGTGCCAGCAGCCATAGGACAGGGTCCTACGAGCAGTACTTC. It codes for CASSHRTGSYEQYF.

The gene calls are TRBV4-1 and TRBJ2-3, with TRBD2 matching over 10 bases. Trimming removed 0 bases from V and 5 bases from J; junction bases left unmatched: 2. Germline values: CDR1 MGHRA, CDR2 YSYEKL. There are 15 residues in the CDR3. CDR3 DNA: TGCGCCAGCAGCCAAGAGGCTAGCGGGGGAGATACGCAGTATTTT. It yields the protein CASSQEASGGDTQYF.

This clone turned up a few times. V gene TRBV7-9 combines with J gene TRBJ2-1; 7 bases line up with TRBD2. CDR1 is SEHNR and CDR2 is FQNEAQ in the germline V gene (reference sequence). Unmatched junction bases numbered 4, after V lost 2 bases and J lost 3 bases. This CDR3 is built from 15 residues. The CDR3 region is CASSLTSENYNEQFF. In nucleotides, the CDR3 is TGTGCCAGCAGCTTAACTAGCGAGAACTACAATGAGCAGTTCTTC.

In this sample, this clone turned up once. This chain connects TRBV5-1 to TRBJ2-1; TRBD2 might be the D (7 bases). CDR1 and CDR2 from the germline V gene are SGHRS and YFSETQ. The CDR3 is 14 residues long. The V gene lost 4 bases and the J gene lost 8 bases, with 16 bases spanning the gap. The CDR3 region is CASSETGGGDEQFF. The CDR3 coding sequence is TGCGCCAGCAGCGAGACTGGAGGGGGGGATGAGCAGTTCTTC.

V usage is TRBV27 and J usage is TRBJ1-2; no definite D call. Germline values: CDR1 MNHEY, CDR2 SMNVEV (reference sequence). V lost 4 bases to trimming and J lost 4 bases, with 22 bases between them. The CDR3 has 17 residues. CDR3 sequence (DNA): TGTGCCAGCAGTTCGGACTTGGACCCACGCGGCCTCTATGGCTACACCTTC. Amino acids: CASSSDLDPRGLYGYTF.

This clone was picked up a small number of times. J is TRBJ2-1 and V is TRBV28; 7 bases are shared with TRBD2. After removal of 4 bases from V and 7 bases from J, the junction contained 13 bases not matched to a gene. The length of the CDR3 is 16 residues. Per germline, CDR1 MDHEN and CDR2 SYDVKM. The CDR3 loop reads CASSSYSGARGNEQFF. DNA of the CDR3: TGTGCCAGCAGTTCCTACAGCGGGGCCCGAGGAAATGAGCAGTTCTTC.

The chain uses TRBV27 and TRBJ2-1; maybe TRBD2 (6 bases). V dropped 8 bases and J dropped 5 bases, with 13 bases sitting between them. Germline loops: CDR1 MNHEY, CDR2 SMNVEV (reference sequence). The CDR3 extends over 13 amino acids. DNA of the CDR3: TGTGCCAGCGCCCTGGGAGGAGACAATGAGCAGTTCTTC. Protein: CASALGGDNEQFF.

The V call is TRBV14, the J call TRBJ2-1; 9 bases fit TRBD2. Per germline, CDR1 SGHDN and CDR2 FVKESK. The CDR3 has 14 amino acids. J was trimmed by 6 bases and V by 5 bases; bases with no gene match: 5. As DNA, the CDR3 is TGTGCCAGCAGCGTGAGGACTAGCGTCAATGAGCAGTTCTTC. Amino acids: CASSVRTSVNEQFF.

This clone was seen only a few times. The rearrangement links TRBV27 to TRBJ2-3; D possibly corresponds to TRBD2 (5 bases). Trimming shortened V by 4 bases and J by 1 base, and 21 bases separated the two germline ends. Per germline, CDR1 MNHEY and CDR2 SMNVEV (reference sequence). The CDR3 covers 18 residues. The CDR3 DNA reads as TGTGCCAGCAGTTATATCCGGGGTCCCCGGCGCGGCACAGATACGCAGTATTTT. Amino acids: CASSYIRGPRRGTDTQYF.

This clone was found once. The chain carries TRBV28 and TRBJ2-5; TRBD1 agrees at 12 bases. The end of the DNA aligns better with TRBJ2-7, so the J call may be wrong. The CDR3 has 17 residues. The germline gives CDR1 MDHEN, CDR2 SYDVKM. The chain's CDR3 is CASSTGTGGASAYEQYF. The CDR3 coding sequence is TGTGCCAGCAGTACGGGGACAGGGGGCGCCTCAGCCTACGAGCAGTACTTC.

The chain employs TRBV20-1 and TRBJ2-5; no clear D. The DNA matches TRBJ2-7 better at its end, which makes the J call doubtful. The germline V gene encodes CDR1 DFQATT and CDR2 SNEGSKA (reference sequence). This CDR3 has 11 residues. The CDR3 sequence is CSASSMFEQYF. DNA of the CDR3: TGCAGTGCTAGTTCCATGTTCGAGCAGTACTTC.

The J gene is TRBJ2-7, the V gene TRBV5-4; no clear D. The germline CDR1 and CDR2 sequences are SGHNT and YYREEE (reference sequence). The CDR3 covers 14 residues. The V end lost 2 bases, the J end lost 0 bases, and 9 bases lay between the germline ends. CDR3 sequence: CASSFGHSSYEQYF. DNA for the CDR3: TGTGCCAGCAGCTTTGGGCATAGCTCCTACGAGCAGTACTTC. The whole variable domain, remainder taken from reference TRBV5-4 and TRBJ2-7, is ETGVTQSPTHLIKTRGQQVTLRCSSQSGHNTVSWYQQALGQGPQFIFQYYREEENGRGNFPPRFSGLQFPNYSSELNVNALELDDSALYLCASSFGHSSYEQYFGPGTRLTVT.